Detailed here is one T cell receptor beta chain. There is no known antigen for this receptor. The input lacks base qualities; no much larger clone sits a single base away. This entry comes from a study of blood T cells in healthy people across ages (dated by TCRdb to between 2015 and 2016). Concerning the study at large: In model experiments, roughly one uniquely barcoded TCR beta cDNA molecule per two T cells was captured by template switching. To track age-related changes in TCR beta repertoire diversity, the study relied on deep sequencing normalized with unique cDNA molecular identifiers. Four age groups were formed from the donors: young (average about 16 years), middle-aged (approximately 39), aged (approximately 60) and long-lived (around 80). Donors of different ages were randomly distributed across sequencing lanes to avoid experimental bias. Two additional independent replicas of 1 million unique cDNA reads from the same blood draw were analyzed for two donors (one aged 18 to 30 and one aged 80 or older).

Receptor libraries were prepared by 5' RACE. For sequencing, an Illumina HiSeq 2500 was employed. A second about 7 to 11 cycle PCR used a sample-barcoded 5' primer and a J-beta primer mix. A template-switch 5' adaptor carrying 12 random nucleotides introduced a unique molecular identifier onto each TCR beta cDNA molecule. At least 2.5 million CDR3-containing paired-end reads were obtained from each sample. First-strand cDNA synthesis was performed from all RNA using the Mint cDNA synthesis kit, with priming by a TRBC-specific oligonucleotide. After uracil-DNA glycosylase treatment, a first 18-cycle PCR used universal primers M1SS and BC2_uni_R on all cDNA. In the authors' own workflow: For normalization, 1 million high-quality reads were randomly selected from each sample, with every read carrying a distinct molecular identifier. Instead of being binned into consensus sequences, reads with shared molecular identifiers were discarded. CDR3 identification, clonotype clustering and error correction used MiTCR with a Q25 quality threshold and the strictest error-elimination algorithm. A nonparametric unseen species model using Euler transformation provided a lower-bound estimate of total TCR beta diversity. TCRdb passed the public sequencing reads through fastp at Q25 and MiXCR, retaining productive beta sequences. When rows share a CDR3 protein, they turn into one entry using the most common DNA and genes. The V and J calls, along with clone size, are taken from TCRdb and not from the paper's own processing. The table for this sample lists roughly 730,000 distinct CDR3 sequences; more than 50% of them were counted only once. About a quarter of the sample is held by the ten biggest clonotypes.

General study outcomes and caveats: Compared with the aged group, more naive CD4+ T cells, fewer expanded clones and increased TCR diversity were shown by the long-lived group, suggesting age selection. Conclusive comparison of naive and antigen-experienced compartments was prevented by the profiling of bulk unsorted PBMCs. Because the CMV infection status of the donors was unknown, age-related changes in expanded clonotypes may potentially have been confounded. There was a strong correlation between observed TCR beta diversity and the percentage of naive T cells measured by flow cytometry. As age increased, observed TCR beta diversity per million T cells dropped in a roughly linear way, and a significant reduction was already evident by age around 41. Estimates of total diversity based on one million sequenced T cells were considered lower bounds and underestimates.

Donors were 40 or so systemically healthy Caucasian individuals from Russia aged roughly 6 to 95 years. Around 10 milliliters of peripheral blood were collected from each donor into EDTA-treated Vacutainer tubes. Ficoll-Paque density-gradient centrifugation was used to isolate PBMCs, with at least 7 million per sample. Trizol reagent was used to extract total RNA from the PBMCs, yielding at least 5 micrograms per sample. The percentages of naive CD45RAhigh/CD27high T cells were determined by flow cytometry on a PBMC aliquot from every donor. The germline V gene encodes CDR1 LGHNA and CDR2 YSLEER. Taken from cysteine to phenylalanine, the CDR3 has 13 residues. CDR3 DNA is the only sequence kept; it has 39 bases, read in frame from the first base. V drops 4 bases and J drops 9 bases, leaving 15 bases in between.

The sequencing sample was made of blood. This TCR was recovered from a man aged 35 to 55 in good health. The V gene is TRBV4-3 and the J gene is TRBJ1-1, with TRBD1 perhaps the D gene, on 6 matching bases. The CDR3 is CASSRNRDIKAFF. The nucleotide sequence is TGCGCCAGCAGCCGAAACCGGGACATTAAAGCTTTCTTT.